The 3 T cell receptor beta chains in this list originate from one sample, sequenced in a study of T cell responses to AZD1222 COVID-19 vaccine. TCRdb's copy holds only in-frame clones and misses some; the assay was immunoSEQ multiplex PCR. This sample has about 85,000 clones, with 90% found just once. Specimen: peripheral blood, collected on day 0 of AZD1222 vaccination. The receptors come from an adult in good health.

In this sample, this clone is medium-sized (0.01 to 0.1%). The chain employs TRBV4-2 and TRBJ1-3; TRBD1 matches 12 bases. The CDR3 is 16 amino acids. Germline CDR1 reads LGHNA; CDR2 reads YNFKEQ. The trim removed 5 bases at V and 4 bases at J, leaving 6 bases unmatched. In DNA form, the CDR3 reads TGTGCCAGCAGCTCCGGGACAGGGGGCAACGGAAACACCATATATTTT. Residues: CASSSGTGGNGNTIYF.

V usage is TRBV6-5 and J usage is TRBJ1-6; D unclear. The CDR3 spans 13 residues. The V and J ends lost 2 bases and 9 bases respectively, with 8 bases between them. The germline gives CDR1 MNHEY, CDR2 SVGAGI. This CDR3 reads CASSYREGSPLHF. The CDR3 coding sequence is TGTGCCAGCAGTTACCGGGAGGGTTCACCCCTCCACTTT.

This chain joins TRBV6-5 and TRBJ2-1; TRBD2 agrees at 13 bases. CDR3 size: 15 residues. Losses at the gene ends were 6 bases for V and 7 bases for J; bases not matched to a gene: 6. From germline, CDR1 is MNHEY and CDR2 SVGAGI. CDR3 in DNA: TGTGCCAGCAGGACTAGCGGGGGGATCCTAAATGAGCAGTTCTTC. Residues: CASRTSGGILNEQFF.